What follows are 9 T cell receptor beta chains derived from one specimen sequenced in a study of cytomegalovirus exposure and HLA in healthy donors (dated by TCRdb to between 2016 and 2019). Libraries were made using the immunoSEQ multiplex PCR assay. A mixture of 60 forward primers for TCR Vbeta segments and 13 reverse primers for TCR Jbeta segments was used in the multiplex PCR. This is the immuneACCESS table as TCRdb keeps it, with only in-frame sequences that have V and J called. A part of the clones is gone; compared with another copy, unresolved V genes explain less than half, and the rest is unexplained. The sample table shows about 150,000 clones, and roughly 78% are seen once. The top ten constitute under 5.5% of the sample. Source material: PBMCs. The source is a man aged 50-60 years in good health and CMV-seropositive.

The rearrangement uses TRBV29-1 and TRBJ1-1, with 7 nucleotides matching TRBD1. The CDR3 covers 17 residues. J lost 0 bases, V lost 1 base, and 11 bases had no gene match. CDR1 and CDR2 (germline): SQVTM, ANQGSEA. CDR3 nucleotides: TGCAGCGTTGAAGGCCTGACAGGGTTTTCAATGAACACTGAAGCTTTCTTT. Translated: CSVEGLTGFSMNTEAFF.

About this clone itself: This same CDR3 is encoded by further DNA sequences in the sample. The chain is built from TRBV2 and TRBJ1-2; TRBD1 aligns across 10 bases. The CDR3 has 17 amino acids. V dropped 7 bases and J dropped 8; count of bases not matched to a gene: 19. Germline CDR1 SNHLY, CDR2 FYNNEI. The CDR3 region has the DNA TGTGCCAGCACAGCTCCGGGACAGGGGCCCCTCGGCTACGGCTACACCTTC. It encodes CASTAPGQGPLGYGYTF.

The chain employs TRBV5-5 and TRBJ1-2; TRBD1 agrees at 8 bases. The CDR3 has 12 residues. Germline CDR1 SGHKS, CDR2 YYEKEE (reference sequence). Trimming cost V 2 bases and J 8 bases; bases outside gene matches: 2. The CDR3 protein is CASSLRQGGYTF. The CDR3 DNA is TGTGCCAGCAGCTTAAGACAGGGGGGCTACACCTTC.

In this sample, this clone turned up once. J is TRBJ1-5 and V is TRBV18; D is unclear. This CDR3 comprises 16 residues. Germline V gene sequence: CDR1 KGHSH, CDR2 LQKENI. The V gene lost 1 base and the J gene lost 4 bases, with 14 bases spanning the gap. The CDR3 spells CASSPQKSTGNQPQHF. The CDR3 coding sequence is TGTGCCAGCTCACCACAGAAGTCGACGGGTAATCAGCCCCAGCATTTT.

The J gene is TRBJ1-1, the V gene TRBV4-3; D remains ambiguous. CDR1 is LGHNA and CDR2 is YSLEER in the germline V gene. V lost 4 bases, J lost 2 bases, and 8 bases lay in between. The CDR3 covers 13 residues. CDR3 protein: CASSPTVNTEAFF. The CDR3 region has the DNA TGCGCCAGCAGCCCGACTGTAAACACTGAAGCTTTCTTT.

V gene TRBV6-5 combines with J gene TRBJ2-2; D may be TRBD1 (5 bases). Trimming shortened V by 6 bases and J by 6 bases, and 8 bases separated the two germline ends. Germline V gene data show CDR1 as MNHEY and CDR2 as SVGAGI. The CDR3 has 12 amino acids. The DNA of the CDR3 is TGTGCCAGCAGCAGGGTATCCGGGGAGCTGTTTTTT. Translated: CASSRVSGELFF.

The chain is built from TRBV27 and TRBJ1-2; 8 nucleotides agree with TRBD1. There are 15 residues in the CDR3. V was clipped by 5 bases and J by 0 bases; unmatched bases: 5. The germline gives CDR1 MNHEY, CDR2 SMNVEV (reference sequence). This chain's CDR3 is CASSPWTGSNYGYTF. DNA for the CDR3: TGTGCCAGCAGTCCTTGGACAGGGTCTAACTATGGCTACACCTTC.

This clone was detected once. The chain combines TRBV5-1 with TRBJ1-2; D uncertain. The CDR3 loop spans 14 amino acids. The V end was cut by 0 bases, the J end by 2 bases, with 8 bases between. Germline CDR1 SGHRS, CDR2 YFSETQ. DNA for the CDR3: TGCGCCAGCAGCTTGGGTCAGTTAAACTATGGCTACACCTTC. Protein sequence: CASSLGQLNYGYTF. Full variable domain (outside the CDR3, taken from reference TRBV5-1 and TRBJ1-2): KAGVTQTPRYLIKTRGQQVTLSCSPISGHRSVSWYQQTPGQGLQFLFEYFSETQRNKGNFPGRFSGRQFSNSRSEMNVSTLELGDSALYLCASSLGQLNYGYTFGSGTRLTVV.

The V and J genes are TRBV7-2 and TRBJ2-7; 8 bases match TRBD1. Germline-derived CDR1 and CDR2 are SGHTA and FQGNSA. This CDR3 spans 15 amino acids. V lost 7 bases and J lost 0; bases outside the gene matches: 8. The CDR3 reads CASILTGGSSYEQYF. The DNA of the CDR3 is TGTGCCAGCATCCTTACAGGGGGGAGCTCCTACGAGCAGTACTTC. Full variable domain (remainder filled in from reference TRBV7-2 and TRBJ2-7): GAGVSQSPSNKVTEKGKDVELRCDPISGHTALYWYRQSLGQGLEFLIYFQGNSAPDKSGLPSDRFSAERTGGSVSTLTIQRTQQEDSAVYLCASILTGGSSYEQYFGPGTRLTVT.